A selection of T cell receptor beta chains follows, all from one sample in a study of T cell responses to AZD1222 COVID-19 vaccine. Measured with immunoSEQ multiplex PCR; TCRdb has only the in-frame clones, and not every one. The sample consists of approximately 96,000 clones, about 89% of them appearing once. Sequenced here: peripheral blood, sampled 28 days after the second AZD1222 dose. Every receptor here comes from an adult who received the AZD1222 COVID-19 vaccine. Both conserved end residues are part of each CDR3. A D gene is named only where the DNA matches it firmly. Expanded clones get a size class; other rows say once, few or many, or leave the size out.

size: .; J: TRBJ1-1; V: TRBV27; D: .; CDR3: CASSYVGDTEAFF; DNA: TGTGCCAGCAGTTACGTGGGGGATACTGAAGCTTTCTTT
size: .; J: TRBJ2-1; V: TRBV19; D: TRBD2; CDR3: CATSPGTSGYNEQFF; DNA: TGTGCCACGAGCCCCGGGACTAGCGGTTACAATGAGCAGTTCTTC
size: .; J: TRBJ2-2; V: TRBV7-6; D: .; CDR3: CASSLAGGAGRTGELFF; DNA: TGTGCCAGCAGCTTAGCGGGGGGGGCCGGGCGCACCGGGGAGCTGTTTTTT
size: .; J: TRBJ2-1; V: TRBV20-1; D: .; CDR3: CSASSRTNRNEQFF; DNA: TGCAGTGCTAGTTCCCGGACTAATAGGAATGAGCAGTTCTTC
size: .; J: TRBJ1-6; V: TRBV27; D: .; CDR3: CASSYDPGQPNSPLHF; DNA: TGTGCCAGCAGTTACGACCCAGGGCAACCTAATTCACCCCTCCACTTT
size: .; J: TRBJ1-3; V: TRBV9; D: TRBD1; CDR3: CASSLQGTSSGNTIYF; DNA: TGTGCCAGCAGCTTACAGGGGACTTCCTCTGGAAACACCATATATTTT
size: once; J: TRBJ1-3; V: TRBV11-2; D: .; CDR3: CASSLGIWVGSSGNTIYF; DNA: TGTGCCAGCAGCTTAGGCATTTGGGTCGGGAGCTCTGGAAACACCATATATTTT
size: .; J: TRBJ2-2; V: TRBV18; D: .; CDR3: CASSPPRPRGNTGELFF; DNA: TGTGCCAGCTCACCGCCCCGCCCGCGGGGGAACACCGGGGAGCTGTTTTTT
size: .; J: TRBJ2-3; V: TRBV2; D: .; CDR3: CASSELASTDTQYF; DNA: TGTGCCAGCAGTGAACTAGCGTCCACAGATACGCAGTATTTT
size: once; J: TRBJ1-5; V: TRBV6-2/TRBV6-3; D: .; CDR3: CASSFSTQRNQPQHF; DNA: TGTGCCAGCAGTTTCTCGACACAGCGCAATCAGCCCCAGCATTTT
size: .; J: TRBJ2-5; V: TRBV29-1; D: .; CDR3: CSVEDPAGETQYF; DNA: TGCAGCGTTGAAGACCCGGCTGGCGAGACCCAGTACTTC
size: .; J: TRBJ1-1; V: TRBV2; D: .; CDR3: CASSEGRGVTEAFF; DNA: TGTGCCAGCAGTGAGGGTCGAGGGGTCACTGAAGCTTTCTTT
size: .; J: TRBJ2-1; V: TRBV5-1; D: TRBD1; CDR3: CASSGGTGTYNEQFF; DNA: TGCGCCAGCAGCGGGGGGACAGGAACCTACAATGAGCAGTTCTTC
size: .; J: TRBJ1-5; V: TRBV7-9; D: .; CDR3: CASSSSGSGNQPQHF; DNA: TGTGCCAGCAGCTCCTCGGGGAGCGGGAATCAGCCCCAGCATTTT
size: .; J: TRBJ1-6; V: TRBV9; D: TRBD1; CDR3: CASSGQGGNSPLHF; DNA: TGTGCCAGCAGCGGACAGGGCGGCAATTCACCCCTCCACTTT
size: .; J: TRBJ2-7; V: TRBV28; D: TRBD2; CDR3: CASSPSGTSGGTYEQYF; DNA: TGTGCCAGCAGTCCCTCTGGGACTAGCGGGGGCACCTACGAGCAGTACTTC
size: .; J: TRBJ1-2; V: TRBV29-1; D: .; CDR3: CSVDSSATGGSGYTF; DNA: TGCAGCGTTGATTCGTCGGCAACGGGGGGCTCGGGCTACACCTTC
size: .; J: TRBJ2-3; V: TRBV10-3; D: TRBD2; CDR3: CAISGLAGGGDTQYF; DNA: TGTGCCATCTCGGGACTAGCGGGAGGGGGGGATACGCAGTATTTT
size: once; J: TRBJ1-2; V: TRBV6-2/TRBV6-3; D: .; CDR3: CASSLRVYGYTF; DNA: TGTGCCAGCAGTCTACGGGTCTATGGCTACACCTTC
size: .; J: TRBJ1-1; V: TRBV19; D: TRBD1; CDR3: CASSIAPGTGGTEAFF; DNA: TGTGCCAGTAGTATAGCCCCCGGGACAGGGGGCACTGAAGCTTTCTTT
size: .; J: TRBJ1-5; V: TRBV28; D: .; CDR3: CASSIRLIYSNQPQHF; DNA: TGTGCCAGCAGTATAAGACTTATTTATAGCAATCAGCCCCAGCATTTT
size: .; J: TRBJ2-3; V: TRBV19; D: TRBD2; CDR3: CASSPRSLGTSGRALGTDTQYF; DNA: TGTGCCAGTAGTCCCCGTAGCCTCGGGACTAGCGGGAGGGCCCTCGGCACAGATACGCAGTATTTT
size: .; J: TRBJ2-6; V: TRBV9; D: .; CDR3: CASSVASGRANVLTF; DNA: TGTGCCAGCAGCGTAGCTTCCGGGCGGGCCAACGTCCTGACTTTC
size: .; J: TRBJ1-1; V: TRBV11-2; D: TRBD1; CDR3: CASSFQGADTEAFF; DNA: TGTGCCAGCAGCTTCCAGGGGGCGGACACTGAAGCTTTCTTT
size: .; J: TRBJ2-1; V: TRBV18; D: .; CDR3: CASPKGGSYNEQFF; DNA: TGTGCCAGCCCAAAGGGAGGTTCCTACAATGAGCAGTTCTTC
size: .; J: TRBJ1-2; V: TRBV6-5; D: .; CDR3: CASSYQRDVSGGYTF; DNA: TGTGCCAGCAGTTACCAAAGGGACGTCTCGGGAGGCTACACCTTC
size: .; J: TRBJ2-1; V: TRBV18; D: .; CDR3: CASSSPGTNYNEQFF; DNA: TGTGCCAGCTCATCACCCGGGACAAACTACAATGAGCAGTTCTTC
size: .; J: TRBJ1-1; V: TRBV11-1; D: .; CDR3: CASSLATSTEAFF; DNA: TGTGCCAGCAGCTTAGCGACAAGCACTGAAGCTTTCTTT
size: .; J: TRBJ2-7; V: TRBV27; D: .; CDR3: CASGTGTNPYEQYF; DNA: TGTGCCAGCGGAACCGGGACCAATCCCTACGAGCAGTACTTC
size: .; J: TRBJ1-6; V: TRBV6-5; D: .; CDR3: CASRPFGASPLHF; DNA: TGTGCCAGCAGACCCTTTGGGGCCTCACCCCTCCACTTT
size: once; J: TRBJ1-1; V: TRBV5-6; D: .; CDR3: CASSPLGGGLMNTEAFF; DNA: TGTGCCAGCAGCCCGCTAGGGGGGGGATTAATGAACACTGAAGCTTTCTTT
size: few; J: TRBJ1-2; V: TRBV19; D: .; CDR3: CAAWGGFGGYTF; DNA: TGTGCCGCCTGGGGGGGGTTTGGTGGCTACACCTTC
size: .; J: TRBJ2-1; V: TRBV27; D: .; CDR3: CASSPVGVSSYNEQFF; DNA: TGTGCCAGCAGCCCCGTGGGGGTCTCCTCCTACAATGAGCAGTTCTTC
size: .; J: TRBJ1-3; V: TRBV30; D: .; CDR3: CAWSRKGRSGNTIYF; DNA: TGTGCCTGGAGCCGAAAGGGTCGCTCTGGAAACACCATATATTTT
size: .; J: TRBJ1-5; V: TRBV15; D: .; CDR3: CATSRDAGGSQGPQHF; DNA: TGTGCCACCAGCAGAGACGCGGGGGGCTCGCAGGGGCCCCAGCATTTT
size: .; J: TRBJ1-4; V: TRBV19; D: .; CDR3: CASSSQGSRGEKLFF; DNA: TGTGCCAGTAGTTCGCAGGGTTCTCGAGGTGAAAAACTGTTTTTT
size: .; J: TRBJ2-1; V: TRBV9; D: TRBD1; CDR3: CASSVVEGAKQFF; DNA: TGTGCCAGCAGCGTAGTTGAGGGGGCTAAGCAGTTCTTC
size: .; J: TRBJ2-5; V: TRBV10-3; D: TRBD2; CDR3: CAISPGLAGGPGETQYF; DNA: TGTGCCATCAGCCCGGGACTAGCGGGAGGGCCGGGGGAGACCCAGTACTTC
size: .; J: TRBJ1-1; V: TRBV20-1; D: .; CDR3: CSTVLNTEAFF; DNA: TGCAGCACAGTCCTGAACACTGAAGCTTTCTTT
size: .; J: TRBJ2-5; V: TRBV11-3; D: .; CDR3: CASSLEGQETQYF; DNA: TGTGCCAGCAGCTTAGAAGGCCAAGAGACCCAGTACTTC
size: .; J: TRBJ2-1; V: TRBV15; D: .; CDR3: CATSHSAYNEQFF; DNA: TGTGCCACCAGCCATAGCGCTTACAATGAGCAGTTCTTC
size: .; J: TRBJ2-3; V: TRBV7-9; D: .; CDR3: CASSLGAGTDTQYF; DNA: TGTGCCAGCAGCTTAGGGGCAGGGACAGATACGCAGTATTTT
size: .; J: TRBJ1-2; V: TRBV6-6; D: .; CDR3: CASSYSGPTYGYTF; DNA: TGTGCCAGCAGTTACTCCGGGCCCACCTATGGCTACACCTTC
size: .; J: TRBJ2-1; V: TRBV9; D: TRBD2; CDR3: CASSVGLAGIGEQFF; DNA: TGTGCCAGCAGCGTGGGACTAGCGGGAATCGGTGAGCAGTTCTTC
size: .; J: TRBJ2-1; V: TRBV19; D: TRBD2; CDR3: CASNSPSGSSYNEQFF; DNA: TGTGCCAGTAATTCCCCTAGCGGGAGCTCCTACAATGAGCAGTTCTTC
size: .; J: TRBJ2-7; V: TRBV4-1; D: TRBD1; CDR3: CASSQRQGHEQYF; DNA: TGCGCCAGCAGCCAACGACAGGGCCACGAGCAGTACTTC
size: few; J: TRBJ2-5; V: TRBV4-2; D: TRBD2; CDR3: CASSQDRRGGAETQYF; DNA: TGTGCCAGCAGCCAAGATAGGCGCGGGGGGGCTGAGACCCAGTACTTC
size: .; J: TRBJ1-4; V: TRBV27; D: .; CDR3: CASSLDRLNEKLFF; DNA: TGTGCCAGCAGTTTAGACAGACTTAATGAAAAACTGTTTTTT
size: .; J: TRBJ2-1; V: TRBV5-4; D: TRBD2; CDR3: CASALAGGNEQFF; DNA: TGTGCCAGCGCCCTAGCGGGAGGAAATGAGCAGTTCTTC
size: .; J: TRBJ2-7; V: TRBV5-4; D: .; CDR3: CASTTGTHKSYEQYF; DNA: TGTGCCAGCACGACCGGGACTCACAAATCTTACGAGCAGTACTTC
size: .; J: TRBJ1-5; V: TRBV10-3; D: .; CDR3: CAISESGGGQPQHF; DNA: TGTGCCATCAGTGAGTCGGGGGGGGGTCAGCCCCAGCATTTT
size: .; J: TRBJ1-6; V: TRBV9; D: .; CDR3: CASSPRSGKAYSPLHF; DNA: TGTGCCAGCAGCCCCAGATCGGGAAAAGCTTATTCACCCCTCCACTTT
size: once; J: TRBJ2-7; V: TRBV28; D: .; CDR3: CASTAGRHEQYF; DNA: TGTGCCAGCACGGCAGGGAGGCACGAGCAGTACTTC
size: few; J: TRBJ2-2; V: TRBV9; D: .; CDR3: CASSVRGTNTGELFF; DNA: TGTGCCAGCAGCGTACGAGGGACGAACACCGGGGAGCTGTTTTTT
size: .; J: TRBJ1-5; V: TRBV7-2; D: .; CDR3: CASSLQGALNQPQHF; DNA: TGTGCCAGCAGCTTACAAGGGGCCCTCAATCAGCCCCAGCATTTT